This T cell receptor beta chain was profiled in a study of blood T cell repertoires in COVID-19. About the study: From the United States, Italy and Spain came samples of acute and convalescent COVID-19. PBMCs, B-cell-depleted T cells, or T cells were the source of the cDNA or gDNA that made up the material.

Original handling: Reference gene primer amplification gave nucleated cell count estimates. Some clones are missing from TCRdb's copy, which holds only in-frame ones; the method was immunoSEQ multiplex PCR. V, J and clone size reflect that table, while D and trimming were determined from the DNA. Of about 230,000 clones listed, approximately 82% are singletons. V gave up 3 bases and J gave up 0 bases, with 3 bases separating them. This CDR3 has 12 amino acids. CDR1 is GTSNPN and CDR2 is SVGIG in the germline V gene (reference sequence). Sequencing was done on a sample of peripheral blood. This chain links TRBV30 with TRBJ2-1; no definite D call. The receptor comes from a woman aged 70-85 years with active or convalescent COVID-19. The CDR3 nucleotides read TGTGCCTGGAGCCGCTCCTACAATGAGCAGTTCTTC. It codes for CAWSRSYNEQFF.